What follows are 19 T cell receptor beta chains derived from one specimen sequenced in a study of blood T cell repertoires in COVID-19. Using immunoSEQ multiplex PCR, the repertoire was profiled, and TCRdb retains in-frame clones only, with some absent. Here the sample spans some 400,000 clones, 70% to 85% being singletons. The sample was peripheral blood. The receptors shown here come from a human donor with acute or convalescent COVID-19. The donor label of this sample is uncertain.

This clone is a singleton in its sample. CDR3 amino acids: CASSLGQVVGVGEKLFF. The CDR3 nucleotides are TGTGCCAGCAGCCTCGGACAGGTGGTGGGCGTGGGTGAAAAACTGTTTTTT. The chain employs TRBV28 and TRBJ1-4; 7 bases map to TRBD1. Unmatched junction bases numbered 17, after V lost 6 bases and J lost 7 bases. The CDR3 length is 17 residues. The germline CDR1 and CDR2 sequences are MDHEN and SYDVKM.

The chain uses TRBV5-6 and TRBJ1-2, with TRBD1 identical over 10 bases. V shed 4 bases and J 7 bases; nucleotides not matched to a gene: 4. From germline, CDR1 is SGHDT and CDR2 YYEEEE. This CDR3 is built from 13 residues. CDR3 protein: CASSPGQGIGYTF. The CDR3 coding sequence is TGTGCCAGCAGCCCGGGACAGGGGATTGGCTACACCTTC.

The chain uses TRBV29-1 and TRBJ1-5; D is unresolved. The CDR3 is 12 amino acids. Germline CDR1 reads SQVTM; CDR2 reads ANQGSEA. With 4 bases removed from V and 3 bases from J, the gap between germline ends came to 7 bases. The CDR3 is CSVAGNNQPQHF. CDR3 in DNA: TGCAGCGTTGCGGGGAACAATCAGCCCCAGCATTTT.

The chain couples TRBV10-2 to TRBJ2-2; TRBD1 matches 12 bases. Trimming removed 6 bases from V and 13 bases from J; junction bases left unmatched: 6. The CDR3 sequence is 13 residues long. Germline V CDR1 and CDR2: WSHSY, SAAADI. CDR3: CASRAGTGGVLFF. CDR3 nucleotides: TGCGCCAGCAGGGCCGGGACAGGGGGCGTGCTGTTTTTT.

The genes are TRBV10-3 and TRBJ1-2, with D perhaps TRBD1 (6 bases). V lost 5 bases and J lost 11, with 15 bases in between. There are 12 residues in the CDR3. Germline V gene lookup returns CDR1 ENHRY and CDR2 SYGVKD. DNA for the CDR3: TGTGCCATCAGTCCTCAGACAGGCCCTTACACCTTC. Its protein product is CAISPQTGPYTF.

The chain has TRBV28 and TRBJ2-2; D unclear. CDR3 length: 13 amino acids. CDR1 and CDR2 from the germline V gene are MDHEN and SYDVKM. The V gene lost 4 bases and the J gene lost 8 bases, with 11 bases spanning the gap. In nucleotides, the CDR3 is TGTGCCAGCAGTTCGCCGCTCGGTGGGGAGCTGTTTTTT. This encodes CASSSPLGGELFF.

Comments on this clone: This may be a read error: a much more frequent sequence differs by one nucleotide. This chain joins TRBV24-1 and TRBJ1-5, with D possibly TRBD1 on 5 matching bases. CDR1 and CDR2 from the germline V gene are KGHDR and SFDVKD. The CDR3 has 14 amino acids. The CDR3 is CATSHPGINQLQHF. Written as DNA, the CDR3 is TGTGCCACCAGTCATCCAGGGATCAATCAGCTCCAGCATTTT.

The chain uses TRBV29-1 and TRBJ2-5, with TRBD2 matching 7 bases. Trimming took 4 bases from V and 3 from J; bases not matched to a gene: 11. This CDR3 spans 15 amino acids. Germline assignment: CDR1 SQVTM and CDR2 ANQGSEA. The CDR3 reads CSVGSFGRGKETQYF. As DNA, the CDR3 is TGCAGCGTTGGTTCGTTCGGGCGGGGGAAAGAGACCCAGTACTTC.

Worth noting for this clone: Its ends do not fully match the called genes, so a read error is possible. The chain couples TRBV18 to TRBJ2-3; D gene uncertain. Germline lookup yields CDR1 KGHSH and CDR2 LQKENI. This CDR3 spans 14 amino acids. CDR3 region: CASSPAWSRDTQYF. CDR3 in DNA: TGTGCCAGCTCACCAGCGTGGAGCAGAGATACGCAGTATTTT.

This chain connects TRBV5-1 to TRBJ1-2, with D tentatively TRBD1 (5 bases). Per the germline V gene, CDR1 is SGHRS and CDR2 is YFSETQ. The V gene lost 2 bases and the J gene lost 8 bases, with 19 bases spanning the gap. The CDR3 is 15 residues long. The CDR3 coding sequence is TGCGCCAGCAGCTTCGATACCCCAGGGATGGGAGGCTACACCTTC. Translating gives CASSFDTPGMGGYTF.

The CDR3 DNA follows: TGTGCCAGCTCAGCCGACAGGGTGGGCACTGAAGCTTTCTTT. Translation: CASSADRVGTEAFF. This sequence joins TRBV18 and TRBJ1-1; 7 bases align to TRBD1. The germline gives CDR1 KGHSH, CDR2 LQKENI. Trimming removed 5 bases from V and 4 bases from J; junction bases left unmatched: 7. This CDR3 region has 14 residues.

The rearrangement uses TRBV18 and TRBJ2-5, with 10 positions matching TRBD2. The germline CDR1 and CDR2 sequences are KGHSH and LQKENI. Trimming at V came to 2 bases and at J to 3 bases, leaving 12 bases not matched to a gene. The CDR3 is 18 residues long. In DNA, the CDR3 is TGTGCCAGCTCACCAAGGCGAGCGGGGGGGCGCCCTGAAGAGACCCAGTACTTC. Amino acids: CASSPRRAGGRPEETQYF. The full variable domain, with the rest looked up from reference TRBV18 and TRBJ2-5, is NAGVMQNPRHLVRRRGQEARLRCSPMKGHSHVYWYRQLPEEGLKFMVYLQKENIIDESGMPKERFSAEFPKEGPSILRIQQVVRGDSAAYFCASSPRRAGGRPEETQYFGPGTRLLVL.

The chain combines TRBV11-2 with TRBJ2-7; 8 nucleotides match TRBD1. There are 16 residues in the CDR3. Trimming at V came to 4 bases and at J to 6 bases, leaving 14 bases not matched to a gene. Germline CDR1 and CDR2: SGHAT and FQNNGV. CDR3 DNA: TGTGCCAGCAGCTCACTAGGACAGGGTAAGGTTAGCGAGCAGTACTTC. This gives the protein CASSSLGQGKVSEQYF.

The genes are TRBV5-1 and TRBJ1-1; D is uncertain. The germline V gene has CDR1 SGHRS and CDR2 YFSETQ. V was trimmed by 4 bases and J by 9 bases, leaving 16 bases between them. This CDR3 has 13 residues. Here the CDR3 reads CASSLRAGGKAFF. For the CDR3, the DNA is TGCGCCAGCAGCCTACGAGCAGGAGGTAAAGCTTTCTTT.

The genes are TRBV14 and TRBJ1-1; the D gene is possibly TRBD1 (5 bases). Per germline, CDR1 SGHDN and CDR2 FVKESK. The V and J ends lost 2 bases and 3 bases respectively, with 16 bases between them. This CDR3 spans 16 amino acids. CDR3 in DNA: TGTGCCAGCAGCCAACGTCAGGGCAAAGGGGACACTGAAGCTTTCTTT. Translating gives CASSQRQGKGDTEAFF.

The chain is built from TRBV10-2 and TRBJ2-1; TRBD2 matches 8 bases. Germline V gene sequence: CDR1 WSHSY, CDR2 SAAADI. CDR3 length: 20 residues. Trimming at V came to 4 bases and at J to 0 bases, leaving 17 bases not matched to a gene. The CDR3 spells CASSGWLAGKGFSSYNEQFF. The CDR3 DNA reads TGCGCCAGCAGTGGGTGGTTAGCGGGAAAAGGTTTCAGCTCCTACAATGAGCAGTTCTTC.

The chain is built from TRBV30 and TRBJ1-4; no firm D call. V was trimmed by 3 bases and J by 8 bases, leaving 13 bases between them. This CDR3 spans 13 amino acids. Germline V gene data show CDR1 as GTSNPN and CDR2 as SVGIG (reference sequence). The CDR3 loop reads CAWSWSGKEKLFF. Written as DNA, the CDR3 is TGTGCCTGGAGCTGGTCGGGGAAGGAAAAACTGTTTTTT.

The genes are TRBV28 and TRBJ1-6, with no clear D. Trimming shortened V by 8 bases and J by 10 bases, and 12 bases separated the two germline ends. Germline values: CDR1 MDHEN, CDR2 SYDVKM. CDR3 length equals 12 residues. CDR3 residues: CASLSEGSPLHF. The CDR3 bases are TGTGCCAGCTTGAGTGAGGGATCACCCCTCCACTTT.

V usage is TRBV11-2 and J usage is TRBJ2-3; TRBD2 agrees at 9 bases. Germline lookup yields CDR1 SGHAT and CDR2 FQNNGV. The CDR3 totals 17 residues. J lost 6 bases, V lost 5 bases, and 15 bases had no gene match. The CDR3 DNA is TGTGCCAGCAGCCCGGGTTTACGCGGGAGGGTAGGGGATACGCAGTATTTT. This encodes CASSPGLRGRVGDTQYF.